Listed below are T cell receptor beta chains from one sample, sequenced in a study of blood T cell repertoires in COVID-19. The method was immunoSEQ multiplex PCR; TCRdb's version includes in-frame clones alone and lacks a portion of them. The repertoire holds about 170,000 clones, around 82% seen once, with around 1.2% in the top ten. Sequenced: peripheral blood. The receptors originated from a man aged 60-69 years who had recovered from COVID-19. CDR3s include the opening cysteine and the closing phenylalanine or tryptophan. A D gene is named only where the DNA matches it firmly. Size is stated for part of the rows, as once, few or many counts, or as a class when the clone is expanded.

TRBV5-1,TRBD1,.,TRBJ2-7,CASSSARDRGDEQYF,TGCGCCAGCAGCTCTGCCCGGGACAGGGGTGACGAGCAGTACTTC
TRBV5-4,.,.,TRBJ1-1,CASSLLPLNTEAFF,TGTGCCAGCAGCTTACTACCGTTGAACACTGAAGCTTTCTTT
TRBV7-2,.,.,TRBJ1-2,CASSFAESYGYTF,TGTGCCAGCAGCTTTGCGGAAAGCTATGGCTACACCTTC
TRBV4-1,.,.,TRBJ2-7,CASAPGSGYYEQYF,TGCGCCAGTGCCCCCGGGTCCGGATACTACGAGCAGTACTTC
TRBV2,TRBD1,once,TRBJ1-2,CASSTGGKNYGYTF,TGTGCCAGCAGTACAGGGGGAAAGAACTATGGCTACACCTTC
TRBV6-1,.,.,TRBJ1-2,CASSEGAGLYGYTF,TGTGCCAGCAGTGAAGGGGCAGGGCTATATGGCTACACCTTC
TRBV5-1,.,.,TRBJ1-6,CASRGEGRSSPLHF,TGCGCCAGCAGGGGGGAGGGCAGGTCATCACCCCTCCACTTT
TRBV4-2,TRBD1,.,TRBJ2-3,CASSQDGARGRETDTQYF,TGTGCCAGCAGCCAAGACGGCGCGAGGGGGCGCGAAACAGATACGCAGTATTTT
TRBV19,.,.,TRBJ1-1,CASSIKGFTEAFF,TGTGCCAGTAGTATAAAGGGGTTCACTGAAGCTTTCTTT
TRBV3-1/TRBV3-2,TRBD1,.,TRBJ2-1,CASSRRQGYLHNEQFF,TGTGCCAGCAGCCGCAGACAGGGGTACCTCCACAATGAGCAGTTCTTC
TRBV27,TRBD2,.,TRBJ2-3,CASSSPSGGTDTQYF,TGTGCCAGCAGTTCGCCTAGCGGGGGCACAGATACGCAGTATTTT
TRBV11-3,.,.,TRBJ1-3,CASSLGHFSGNTIYF,TGTGCCAGCAGCTTGGGACACTTCTCTGGAAACACCATATATTTT
TRBV19,.,once,TRBJ1-4,CASTPGHSYEKLFF,TGTGCCAGTACCCCGGGACACTCCTACGAAAAACTGTTTTTT
TRBV7-3,.,few,TRBJ1-1,CASSPRTADTEAFF,TGTGCCAGCAGCCCCCGGACAGCCGACACTGAAGCTTTCTTT
TRBV18,TRBD1,.,TRBJ2-3,CASSPDRDSDTQYF,TGTGCCAGCTCACCAGACAGGGATTCAGATACGCAGTATTTT
TRBV6-5,TRBD1,once,TRBJ1-2,CASSYAQGQGNTF,TGTGCCAGCAGTTACGCCCAGGGACAGGGGAACACCTTC
TRBV5-1,TRBD2,.,TRBJ2-3,CASSLGSGGGTDTQYF,TGCGCCAGCAGCTTGGGTAGCGGGGGGGGCACAGATACGCAGTATTTT
TRBV5-6,TRBD1,.,TRBJ1-2,CASSFGQGRGYTF,TGTGCCAGCAGCTTTGGACAGGGGCGCGGCTACACCTTC
TRBV3-1/TRBV3-2,TRBD2,.,TRBJ2-3,CASSRLGRGTDTQYF,TGTGCCAGCAGCCGACTAGGGAGGGGCACAGATACGCAGTATTTT
TRBV5-1,TRBD2,.,TRBJ2-1,CASSPGLEYNEQFF,TGCGCCAGCAGCCCAGGACTAGAATACAATGAGCAGTTCTTC
TRBV9,TRBD2,.,TRBJ2-1,CASSVLGEGQFF,TGTGCCAGCAGCGTGCTCGGGGAGGGGCAGTTCTTC
TRBV30,TRBD2,.,TRBJ2-3,CASGGTDTQYF,TGTGCCTCCGGGGGGACAGATACGCAGTATTTT